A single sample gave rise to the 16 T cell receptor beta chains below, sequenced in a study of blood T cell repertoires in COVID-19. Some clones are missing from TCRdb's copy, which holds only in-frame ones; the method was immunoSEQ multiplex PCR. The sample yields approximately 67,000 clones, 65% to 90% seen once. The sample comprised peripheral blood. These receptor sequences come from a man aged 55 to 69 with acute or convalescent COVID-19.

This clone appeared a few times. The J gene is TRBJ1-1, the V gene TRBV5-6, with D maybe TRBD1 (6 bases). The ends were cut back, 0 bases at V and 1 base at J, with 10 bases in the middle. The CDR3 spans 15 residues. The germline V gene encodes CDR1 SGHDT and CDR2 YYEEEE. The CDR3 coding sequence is TGTGCCAGCAGCTTGGTAGGGGGTGCGAACACTGAAGCTTTCTTT. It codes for CASSLVGGANTEAFF.

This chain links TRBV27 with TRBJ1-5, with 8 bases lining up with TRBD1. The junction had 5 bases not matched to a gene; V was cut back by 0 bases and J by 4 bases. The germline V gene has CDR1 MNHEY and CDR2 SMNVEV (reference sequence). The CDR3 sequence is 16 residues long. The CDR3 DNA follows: TGTGCCAGCAGTTTATCTTCTGGACAGGGTAATCAGCCCCAGCATTTT. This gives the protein CASSLSSGQGNQPQHF.

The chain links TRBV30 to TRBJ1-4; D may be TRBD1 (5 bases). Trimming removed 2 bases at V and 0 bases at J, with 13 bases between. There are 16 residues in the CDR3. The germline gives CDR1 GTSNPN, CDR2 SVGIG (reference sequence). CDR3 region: CAWSPLAGPTNEKLFF. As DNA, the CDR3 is TGTGCCTGGAGTCCACTGGCGGGGCCAACTAATGAAAAACTGTTTTTT.

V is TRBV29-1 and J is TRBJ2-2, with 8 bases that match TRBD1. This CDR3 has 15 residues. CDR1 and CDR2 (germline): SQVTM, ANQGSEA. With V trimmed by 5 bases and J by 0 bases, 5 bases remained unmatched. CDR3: CSVRQGPTNTGELFF. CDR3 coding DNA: TGCAGCGTTCGACAGGGGCCAACGAACACCGGGGAGCTGTTTTTT.

The CDR3 DNA follows: TGTGCCAGCAGCCGAAGGGGACAGGGAGCTAACTATGGCTACACCTTC. Protein sequence: CASSRRGQGANYGYTF. The chain combines TRBV9 with TRBJ1-2, with 9 bases identical to TRBD1. This CDR3 contains 16 residues. Germline V gene lookup returns CDR1 SGDLS and CDR2 YYNGEE. V shed 4 bases and J 0 bases; nucleotides not matched to a gene: 7. The complete variable domain, with remaining parts taken from reference TRBV9 and TRBJ1-2, reads DSGVTQTPKHLITATGQRVTLRCSPRSGDLSVYWYQQSLDQGLQFLIQYYNGEERAKGNILERFSAQQFPDLHSELNLSSLELGDSALYFCASSRRGQGANYGYTFGSGTRLTVV.

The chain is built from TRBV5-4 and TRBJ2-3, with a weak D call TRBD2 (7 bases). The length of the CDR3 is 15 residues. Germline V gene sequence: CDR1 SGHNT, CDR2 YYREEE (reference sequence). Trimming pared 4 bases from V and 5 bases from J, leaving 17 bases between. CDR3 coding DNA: TGTGCCAGCAGCCCCGCCGGGGGGCAGAAAGATACGCAGTATTTT. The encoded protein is CASSPAGGQKDTQYF.

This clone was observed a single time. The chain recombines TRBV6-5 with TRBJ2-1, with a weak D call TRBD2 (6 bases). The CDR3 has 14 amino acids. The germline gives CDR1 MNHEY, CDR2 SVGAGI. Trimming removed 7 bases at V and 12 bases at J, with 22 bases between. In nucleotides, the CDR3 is TGTGCCAGCAAGGTAGATTGGAGGGGCCGGGGGCAGTTCTTC. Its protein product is CASKVDWRGRGQFF.

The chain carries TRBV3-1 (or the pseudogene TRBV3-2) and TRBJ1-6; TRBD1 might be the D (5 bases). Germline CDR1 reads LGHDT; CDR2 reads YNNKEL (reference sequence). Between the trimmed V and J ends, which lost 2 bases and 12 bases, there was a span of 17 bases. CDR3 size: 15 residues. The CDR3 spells CASSQSGGRIGPLHF. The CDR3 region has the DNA TGTGCCAGCAGCCAAAGTGGGGGGAGGATTGGACCCCTCCACTTT.

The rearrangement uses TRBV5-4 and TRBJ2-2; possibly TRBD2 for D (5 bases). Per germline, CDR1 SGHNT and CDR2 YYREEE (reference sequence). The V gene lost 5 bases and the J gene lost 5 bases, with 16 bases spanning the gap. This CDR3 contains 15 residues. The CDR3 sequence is CASSVSGLRTGELFF. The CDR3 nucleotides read TGTGCCAGCAGTGTATCAGGACTCAGGACCGGGGAGCTGTTTTTT. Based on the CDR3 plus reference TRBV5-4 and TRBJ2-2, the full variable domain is ETGVTQSPTHLIKTRGQQVTLRCSSQSGHNTVSWYQQALGQGPQFIFQYYREEENGRGNFPPRFSGLQFPNYSSELNVNALELDDSALYLCASSVSGLRTGELFFGEGSRLTVL.

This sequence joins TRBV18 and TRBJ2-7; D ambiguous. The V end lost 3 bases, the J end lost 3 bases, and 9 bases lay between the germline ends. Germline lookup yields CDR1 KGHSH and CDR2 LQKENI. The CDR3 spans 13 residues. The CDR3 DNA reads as TGTGCCAGCTCACCGTCGATTAGCTACGAGCAGTACTTC. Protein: CASSPSISYEQYF.

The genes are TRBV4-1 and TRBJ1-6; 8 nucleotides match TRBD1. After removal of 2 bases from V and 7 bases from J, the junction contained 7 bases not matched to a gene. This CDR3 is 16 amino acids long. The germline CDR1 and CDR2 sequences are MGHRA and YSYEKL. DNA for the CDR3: TGCGCCAGCAGCCAACAGCCAGGGGGCGGGAATTCACCCCTCCACTTT. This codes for CASSQQPGGGNSPLHF.

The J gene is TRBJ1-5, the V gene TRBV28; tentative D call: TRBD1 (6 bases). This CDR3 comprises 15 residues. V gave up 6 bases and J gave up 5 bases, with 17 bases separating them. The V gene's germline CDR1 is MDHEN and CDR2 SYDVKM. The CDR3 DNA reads TGTGCCAGCAGGGACCGGGGGGGCGACTATCAGCCCCAGCATTTT. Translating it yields CASRDRGGDYQPQHF.

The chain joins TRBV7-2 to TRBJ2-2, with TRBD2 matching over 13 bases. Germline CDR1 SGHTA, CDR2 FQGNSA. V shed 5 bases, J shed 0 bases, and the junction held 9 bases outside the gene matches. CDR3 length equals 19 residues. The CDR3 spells CASSPRLAGGLANTGELFF. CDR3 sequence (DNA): TGTGCCAGCAGCCCTCGACTAGCGGGGGGTCTCGCGAACACCGGGGAGCTGTTTTTT.

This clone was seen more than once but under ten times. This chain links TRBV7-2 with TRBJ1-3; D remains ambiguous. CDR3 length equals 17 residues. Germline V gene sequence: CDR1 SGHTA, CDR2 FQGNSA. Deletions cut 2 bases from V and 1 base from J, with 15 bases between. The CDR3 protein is CASSLKVSGASGNTIYF. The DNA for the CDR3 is TGTGCCAGCAGCTTAAAGGTCTCAGGTGCTTCTGGAAACACCATATATTTT.

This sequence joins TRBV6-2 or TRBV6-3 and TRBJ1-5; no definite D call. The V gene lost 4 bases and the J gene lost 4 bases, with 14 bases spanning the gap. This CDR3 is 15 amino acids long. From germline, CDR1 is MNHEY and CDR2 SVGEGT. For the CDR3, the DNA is TGTGCCAGCAGTTCCGCGAGGACTGGAAATCAGCCCCAGCATTTT. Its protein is CASSSARTGNQPQHF.

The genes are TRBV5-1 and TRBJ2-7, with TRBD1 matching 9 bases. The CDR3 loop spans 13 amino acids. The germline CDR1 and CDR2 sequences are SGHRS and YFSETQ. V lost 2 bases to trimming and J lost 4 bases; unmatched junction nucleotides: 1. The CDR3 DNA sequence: TGCGCCAGCAGCTTTGACAGGGGGTACGAGCAGTACTTC. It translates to CASSFDRGYEQYF.